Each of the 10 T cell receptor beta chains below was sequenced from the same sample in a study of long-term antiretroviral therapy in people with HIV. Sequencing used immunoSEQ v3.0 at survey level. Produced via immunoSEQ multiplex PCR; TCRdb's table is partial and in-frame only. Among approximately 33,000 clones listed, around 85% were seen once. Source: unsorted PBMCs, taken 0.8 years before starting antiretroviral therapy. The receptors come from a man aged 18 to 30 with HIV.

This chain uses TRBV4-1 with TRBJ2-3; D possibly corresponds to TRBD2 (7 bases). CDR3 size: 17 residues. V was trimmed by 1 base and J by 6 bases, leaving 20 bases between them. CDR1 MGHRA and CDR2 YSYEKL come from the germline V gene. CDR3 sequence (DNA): TGCGCCAGCAGCCAAGGGGAGGGCAGGGGTCTACGGGATACGCAGTATTTT. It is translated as CASSQGEGRGLRDTQYF.

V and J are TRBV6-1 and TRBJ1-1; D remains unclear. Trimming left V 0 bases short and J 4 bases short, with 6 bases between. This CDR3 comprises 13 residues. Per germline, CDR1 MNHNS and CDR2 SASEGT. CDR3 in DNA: TGTGCCAGCAGTGAAGCTTGGGCCACTGAAGCTTTCTTT. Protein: CASSEAWATEAFF.

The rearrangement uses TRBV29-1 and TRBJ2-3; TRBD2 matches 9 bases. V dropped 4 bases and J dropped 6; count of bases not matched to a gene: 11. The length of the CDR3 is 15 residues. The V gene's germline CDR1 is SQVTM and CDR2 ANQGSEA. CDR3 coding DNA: TGCAGCGTTGGCGTAGCGGGAGAAGATACGGATACGCAGTATTTT. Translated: CSVGVAGEDTDTQYF.

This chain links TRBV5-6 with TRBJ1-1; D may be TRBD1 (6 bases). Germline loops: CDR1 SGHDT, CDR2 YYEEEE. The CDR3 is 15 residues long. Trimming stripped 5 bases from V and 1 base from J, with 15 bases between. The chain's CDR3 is CASRGGAGRNTEAFF. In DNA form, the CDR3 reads TGTGCCAGCAGGGGGGGGGCAGGGAGGAACACTGAAGCTTTCTTT.

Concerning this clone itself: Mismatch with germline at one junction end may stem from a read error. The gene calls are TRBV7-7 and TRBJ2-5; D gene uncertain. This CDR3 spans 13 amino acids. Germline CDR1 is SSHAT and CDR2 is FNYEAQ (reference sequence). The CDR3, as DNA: TGTGCTAGCAGCTTACAAGCCCGAGAGACCCAGTACTTC. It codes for CASSLQARETQYF.

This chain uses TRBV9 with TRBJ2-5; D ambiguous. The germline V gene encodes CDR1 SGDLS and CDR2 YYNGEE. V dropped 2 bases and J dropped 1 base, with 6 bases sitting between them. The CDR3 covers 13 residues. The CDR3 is CASSVGTQETQYF. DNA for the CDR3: TGTGCCAGCAGCGTGGGAACCCAAGAGACCCAGTACTTC.

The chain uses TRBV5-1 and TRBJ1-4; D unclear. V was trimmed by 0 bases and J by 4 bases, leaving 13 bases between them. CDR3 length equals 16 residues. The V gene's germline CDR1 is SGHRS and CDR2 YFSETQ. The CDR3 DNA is TGCGCCAGCAGCTTGGCCATGGTCGGGCTTAATGAAAAACTGTTTTTT. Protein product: CASSLAMVGLNEKLFF.

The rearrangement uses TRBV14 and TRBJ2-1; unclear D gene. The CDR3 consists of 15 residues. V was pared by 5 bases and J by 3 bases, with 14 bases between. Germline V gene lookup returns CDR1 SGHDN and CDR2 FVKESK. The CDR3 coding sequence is TGTGCCAGCAGCTCCAAGTTACGGAACTACAATGAGCAGTTCTTC. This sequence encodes CASSSKLRNYNEQFF.

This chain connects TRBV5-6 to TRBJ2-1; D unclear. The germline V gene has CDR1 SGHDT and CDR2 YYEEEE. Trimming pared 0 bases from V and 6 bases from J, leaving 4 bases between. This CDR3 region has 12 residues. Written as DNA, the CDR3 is TGTGCCAGCAGCTTGGGGGGCAATGAGCAGTTCTTC. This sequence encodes CASSLGGNEQFF.

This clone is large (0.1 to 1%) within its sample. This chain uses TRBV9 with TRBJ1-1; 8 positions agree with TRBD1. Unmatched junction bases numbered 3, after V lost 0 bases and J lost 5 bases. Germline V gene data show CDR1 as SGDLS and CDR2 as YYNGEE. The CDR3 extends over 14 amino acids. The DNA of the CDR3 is TGTGCCAGCAGCGTAGCGGACAGGGTAACTGAAGCTTTCTTT. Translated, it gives CASSVADRVTEAFF.